This is a list of T cell receptor beta chains from one sample in a study of shared clonotypes between healthy human individuals. Produced via immunoSEQ multiplex PCR; TCRdb's table is partial and in-frame only. There are about 2 million clones in the sample; roughly 94% occur only once, and approximately 0.13% lies in the top ten. Sequenced: naive CD4+ T cells sorted from blood. The receptors stem from a young man in good health. Each CDR3 is given without its conserved first and last residue. Each record gives: V gene, J gene, CDR3 length, CDR3 protein.

V gene: TRBV7-2; J gene: TRBJ2-4; CDR3 length: 15; CDR3 protein: ASSSLKDSRSKNIQY
V gene: TRBV18; J gene: TRBJ2-7; CDR3 length: 16; CDR3 protein: ASSISGTGVVGPYEQY
V gene: TRBV27; J gene: TRBJ1-2; CDR3 length: 11; CDR3 protein: ASSFVRGAGYT
V gene: TRBV18; J gene: TRBJ1-3; CDR3 length: 14; CDR3 protein: ASSQDPGLTGNTIY
V gene: TRBV10-2; J gene: TRBJ1-1; CDR3 length: 11; CDR3 protein: ASIGASNTEAF
V gene: TRBV11-2; J gene: TRBJ2-5; CDR3 length: 14; CDR3 protein: ASRRGTGGRQETQY
V gene: TRBV18; J gene: TRBJ2-3; CDR3 length: 13; CDR3 protein: ASSPPGGLRDTQY
V gene: TRBV7-3; J gene: TRBJ1-5; CDR3 length: 11; CDR3 protein: ASSLTGEGPQH
V gene: TRBV5-1; J gene: TRBJ2-7; CDR3 length: 9; CDR3 protein: ASRSGYEQY
V gene: TRBV7-2; J gene: TRBJ2-3; CDR3 length: 14; CDR3 protein: ASSSSTGRGTDTQY
V gene: TRBV4-1; J gene: TRBJ2-1; CDR3 length: 16; CDR3 protein: ASSQEFPAFWNNYEQF
V gene: TRBV7-3; J gene: TRBJ1-1; CDR3 length: 11; CDR3 protein: ASSTQWNTEAF
V gene: TRBV7-2; J gene: TRBJ2-2; CDR3 length: 14; CDR3 protein: ASTPGGSSNTGELF
V gene: TRBV30; J gene: TRBJ2-7; CDR3 length: 11; CDR3 protein: AWRTSGSGEQY